Reported below is one T cell receptor (beta chain). The data were taken from a study of blood T cell repertoires in COVID-19. Authors' processing steps: Estimates of nucleated cell counts were drawn from the amplification of reference gene primers. The table came from immunoSEQ multiplex PCR; TCRdb's copy has only in-frame clones and leaves some out. Clonal size and the V and J genes are those of that table, whereas D and trimming came from the DNA. Among about 480,000 clones listed, about 91% were seen once. Between the trimmed V and J ends, which lost 8 bases and 7 bases, there was a span of 8 bases. The CDR3 contains 11 residues. The germline gives CDR1 SNHLY, CDR2 FYNNEI.

This chain links TRBV2 with TRBJ1-4; no definite D call. This receptor was obtained from a man aged 18 to 30 with COVID-19, enrolled during active disease. The sample taken for sequencing was peripheral blood. The CDR3 DNA follows: TGTGCCAGCGGAGTCGGTGAAAAACTGTTTTTT. Translating gives CASGVGEKLFF.